A single sample is the source of the 23 T cell receptor beta chains below, sequenced in a study of CD8 T cells in ankylosing spondylitis. In TCRdb, the 5' RACE reads were re-called with MiXCR into one record per CDR3 protein. The table has 200,000 to 300,000 distinct CDR3 sequences, approximately 8.4% seen once. Sample: blood, either unsorted or a sorted T cell fraction (not recorded which). All receptors come from a female donor with ankylosing spondylitis or in good health (not recorded which).

This clonotype has ten or more counts. The V call is TRBV12-3 or TRBV12-4, the J call TRBJ2-1; TRBD2 is a possible D gene (5 bases). V was pared by 4 bases and J by 12 bases, with 10 bases between. The CDR3 spans 11 residues. The CDR3 coding sequence is TGTGCCAGCAGTTCGGACTCAAGGCAGTTCTTC. Its protein product is CASSSDSRQFF.

This clonotype was seen ten or more times. This rearrangement joins TRBV14 to TRBJ1-2; D is possibly TRBD1 (6 bases). Germline CDR1 SGHDN, CDR2 FVKESK. Trimming cost V 3 bases and J 8 bases, with 22 bases left between them. This CDR3 has 16 amino acids. The CDR3 bases are TGTGCCAGCAGCCACCCGACGGACAGTCTCGATTGGGGCTACACCTTC. This encodes CASSHPTDSLDWGYTF.

This clonotype was seen at least ten times. V and J are TRBV5-1 and TRBJ2-7; 8 bases fit TRBD2. Germline assignment: CDR1 SGHRS and CDR2 YFSETQ. The CDR3 contains 15 residues. V dropped 3 bases and J dropped 0; count of bases not matched to a gene: 5. The CDR3 loop reads CASSYTSGSSYEQYF. DNA of the CDR3: TGCGCCAGCAGCTACACTAGCGGAAGCTCCTACGAGCAGTACTTC.

This clonotype was detected ten times or more. This chain uses TRBV7-2 with TRBJ2-7; 7 bases line up with TRBD2. The CDR3 totals 15 residues. CDR1 SGHTA and CDR2 FQGNSA come from the germline V gene. With V trimmed by 5 bases and J by 3 bases, 10 bases remained unmatched. CDR3 residues: CASSNRAGSLYEQYF. Here the CDR3 DNA reads TGTGCCAGCAGCAACCGAGCGGGATCCCTCTACGAGCAGTACTTC.

The table lists this clonotype with a few counts. The chain employs TRBV7-2 and TRBJ2-1; 13 nucleotides line up with TRBD2. The CDR3 consists of 17 residues. V was pared by 4 bases and J by 2 bases, with 5 bases of the junction left unmatched. The germline CDR1 and CDR2 sequences are SGHTA and FQGNSA. The CDR3 DNA reads TGTGCCAGCAGCTCGGGGGGGACTAGCGGGACCTACAATGAGCAGTTCTTC. As protein: CASSSGGTSGTYNEQFF. Based on the CDR3 plus reference TRBV7-2 and TRBJ2-1, the full variable domain is GAGVSQSPSNKVTEKGKDVELRCDPISGHTALYWYRQSLGQGLEFLIYFQGNSAPDKSGLPSDRFSAERTGGSVSTLTIQRTQQEDSAVYLCASSSGGTSGTYNEQFFGPGTRLTVL.

The table lists this clonotype with many counts. V usage is TRBV5-1 and J usage is TRBJ2-7, with 8 bases matching TRBD2. The trim removed 0 bases at V and 4 bases at J, leaving 6 bases unmatched. The CDR3 covers 15 residues. Germline V gives CDR1 SGHRS, CDR2 YFSETQ. CDR3 DNA: TGCGCCAGCAGCTTGGATGCGGGAGGAAGGTACGAGCAGTACTTC. This sequence encodes CASSLDAGGRYEQYF.

The rearrangement joins TRBV20-1 to TRBJ2-5; 12 positions agree with TRBD2. V shed 4 bases and J 4 bases; nucleotides not matched to a gene: 13. The CDR3 totals 17 residues. Germline lookup yields CDR1 DFQATT and CDR2 SNEGSKA (reference sequence). Here the CDR3 DNA reads TGCAGTGCTAAGAGGGGACTAGCGGGCTCCCTGGGAGAGACCCAGTACTTC. Translated, it gives CSAKRGLAGSLGETQYF.

Ten or more counts support this clonotype. This sequence joins TRBV4-3 and TRBJ2-7; D is undetermined. This CDR3 spans 14 amino acids. Trimming cost V 3 bases and J 4 bases, with 13 bases left between them. The V gene's germline CDR1 is LGHNA and CDR2 YSLEER. The CDR3 DNA reads as TGCGCCAGCAGCCAGTCTAGTTATGGATACGAGCAGTACTTC. Its translation is CASSQSSYGYEQYF.

To note about this clonotype: It may be a read error: a sequence one base away is much more abundant. This chain uses TRBV3-1 with TRBJ2-4; tentative D call: TRBD2 (6 bases). CDR1 is LGHDT and CDR2 is YNNKEL in the germline V gene (reference sequence). The CDR3 runs to 14 residues. Here the CDR3 DNA reads TGTGCCAGCAGCCCACGGGGGTCCAAAAGCATTCAGTACTTC. Protein sequence: CASSPRGSKSIQYF. Full variable domain (missing parts from reference TRBV3-1 and TRBJ2-4): DTAVSQTPKYLVTQMGNDKSIKCEQNLGHDTMYWYKQDSKKFLKIMFSYNNKELIINETVPNRFSPKSPDKAHLNLHINSLELGDSAVYFCASSPRGSKSIQYFGAGTRLSVL.

This clonotype was observed a few times. The chain carries TRBV5-5 and TRBJ2-2; 7 nucleotides align to TRBD2. Trimming removed 1 base from V and 1 base from J; junction bases left unmatched: 4. CDR1 is SGHKS, CDR2 YYEKEE, per germline (reference sequence). The CDR3 has 16 residues. The CDR3: CASSLFPSGNTGELFF. CDR3 DNA: TGTGCCAGCAGCTTGTTCCCTAGCGGGAACACCGGGGAGCTGTTTTTT.

This clonotype occurred many times. The chain combines TRBV29-1 with TRBJ1-2, with a weak D call TRBD1 (5 bases). V lost 7 bases and J 6 bases, leaving 18 bases between the germline ends. Germline CDR1 SQVTM, CDR2 ANQGSEA. This CDR3 region has 13 residues. Here the CDR3 DNA reads TGCAGCGAGAACCGGGACTCCGGGGATGGCTACACCTTC. This codes for CSENRDSGDGYTF.

This clonotype was found many times. The chain couples TRBV5-1 to TRBJ2-7, with D perhaps matching TRBD1 or TRBD2 (6 bases each). The V and J ends lost 3 bases and 4 bases respectively, with 14 bases between them. The CDR3 has 14 amino acids. CDR1 is SGHRS and CDR2 is YFSETQ in the germline V gene. CDR3 protein: CASSSGGSGYEQYF. The CDR3 DNA reads TGCGCCAGCAGCTCCGGGGGCTCGGGGTACGAGCAGTACTTC.

The chain joins TRBV29-1 to TRBJ1-1, with 7 positions matching TRBD1. Germline values: CDR1 SQVTM, CDR2 ANQGSEA. The V and J ends lost 3 bases and 4 bases, in that order; junction bases with no gene match: 11. This CDR3 is 15 amino acids long. The CDR3 bases are TGCAGCGTTGATTTAACAGGGGTGTCGGGCACTGAAGCTTTCTTT. Protein: CSVDLTGVSGTEAFF.

Ten or more counts support this clonotype. The V gene is TRBV19, the J gene TRBJ2-1; D remains ambiguous. Germline-derived CDR1 and CDR2 are LNHDA and SQIVND (reference sequence). The CDR3 loop spans 13 amino acids. Trimming took off 5 bases at V and 6 bases at J, with 11 bases between the two ends. CDR3 sequence (DNA): TGTGCCAGTAGTCCCCAGGCTTTCAATGAGCAGTTCTTC. Its protein product is CASSPQAFNEQFF.

The CDR3, as DNA: TGTGCCAGCAGTCCACCGCAGGGTGGAGGCTACACCTTC. This sequence encodes CASSPPQGGGYTF. V gene TRBV28 combines with J gene TRBJ1-2; maybe TRBD1 (5 bases). CDR1 and CDR2 from the germline V gene are MDHEN and SYDVKM. V was trimmed by 5 bases and J by 8 bases, leaving 15 bases between them. This CDR3 region has 13 residues.

In its sample, this clonotype was seen many times. This rearrangement joins TRBV12-3 or TRBV12-4 to TRBJ2-1, with 10 nucleotides matching TRBD2. The CDR3 extends over 15 amino acids. J lost 9 bases, V lost 5 bases, and 10 bases had no gene match. The DNA for the CDR3 is TGTGCCAGCAGTCTTAGCGGGAGGTTCGGTAGTGAGCAGTTCTTC. It yields the protein CASSLSGRFGSEQFF.

The sample holds many counts of this clonotype. The chain recombines TRBV12-3 or TRBV12-4 with TRBJ2-2; the D gene could be TRBD1 or TRBD2 (5 bases each). Trimming took 7 bases from V and 6 from J, leaving 12 bases between them. This CDR3 is 13 amino acids long. For the CDR3, the DNA is TGTGCCAGCACTCTGAGGGGAGCCGGGGAGCTGTTTTTT. The encoded protein is CASTLRGAGELFF.

This clonotype came up many times. The chain links TRBV5-6 to TRBJ2-4; tentatively, D is TRBD2 (6 bases). Per the germline V gene, CDR1 is SGHDT and CDR2 is YYEEEE. V was clipped by 5 bases and J by 0 bases, with 12 bases between them. This CDR3 is built from 15 residues. The DNA for the CDR3 is TGTGCCAGCAGACCTGGGAGGTTAGCCAAAAACATTCAGTACTTC. This sequence encodes CASRPGRLAKNIQYF.

This clonotype has a count of ten or more. The chain combines TRBV7-8 with TRBJ1-2; no reliable D call. The CDR3 runs to 14 residues. Germline CDR1 reads SGHVS; CDR2 reads FQNEAQ. The V end lost 5 bases, the J end lost 3 bases, and 13 bases lay between the germline ends. The CDR3 DNA reads as TGTGCCAGCAGCCCGTGGTTGGGAGACTATGGCTACACCTTC. Translating it yields CASSPWLGDYGYTF.

The chain carries TRBV20-1 and TRBJ2-1; 8 bases map to TRBD2. V gave up 7 bases and J gave up 7 bases; unmatched junction bases: 9. The CDR3 is made up of 13 amino acids. Germline V gene data show CDR1 as DFQATT and CDR2 as SNEGSKA (reference sequence). The DNA of the CDR3 is TGCAGTGTCGGGACTAGGAGGGGGAATGAGCAGTTCTTC. Encoded protein: CSVGTRRGNEQFF.

This clonotype was seen many times. The chain has TRBV29-1 and TRBJ1-2; D call uncertain. This CDR3 spans 12 amino acids. Germline loops: CDR1 SQVTM, CDR2 ANQGSEA. Trimming shortened V by 7 bases and J by 2 bases, and 11 bases separated the two germline ends. CDR3 sequence (DNA): TGCAGCGCCCCCGGAGCAAACTATGGCTACACCTTC. It specifies CSAPGANYGYTF.

CDR3 amino acids: CASSYNRGRGYTF. In nucleotides, the CDR3 is TGTGCCAGCAGTTACAACAGGGGGCGCGGCTACACCTTC. The V gene is TRBV28, the J gene TRBJ1-2; the match to TRBD1 covers 9 bases. Trimming cost V 4 bases and J 8 bases; bases outside gene matches: 5. The V gene's germline CDR1 is MDHEN and CDR2 SYDVKM. The CDR3 consists of 13 residues.

This clonotype appeared many times. The V and J genes are TRBV29-1 and TRBJ2-3; 7 positions match TRBD1. The germline gives CDR1 SQVTM, CDR2 ANQGSEA. The CDR3 is 14 residues long. The ends lost 6 bases at V and 6 bases at J; junction bases unmatched: 12. As DNA, the CDR3 is TGCAGCGTGCTCAACAGGGGAGTGATGGATACGCAGTATTTT. Translated: CSVLNRGVMDTQYF.